The T cell receptor (beta chain) described here comes from a study of shared clonotypes between healthy human individuals. Study-wide results and caveats: Relative to clonotypes present in all four donors, those not shared had lower generation probabilities. Clonotypes that were shared across a few donors made up approximately 5% of naive CD4 clonotypes.

Profiled with immunoSEQ multiplex PCR; TCRdb holds only in-frame clones, not every one. The sample includes about 300,000 clones, less than 85% of them seen just once. This clone was observed a handful of times. Its antigen is unknown. CDR1 is LGHNA, CDR2 YNFKEQ, per germline. This CDR3 spans 12 amino acids. The V end was cut by 0 bases, the J end by 8 bases, with 6 bases between. Sequenced material: memory CD4+ T cells sorted from blood. Stated subset: CD45RA-negative fraction. The genes are TRBV4-2 and TRBJ2-3; no definite D call. This clonotype was sampled from a man aged 25-45 years in good health. This CDR3 reads CASSQDTRTQYF. For the CDR3, the DNA is TGTGCCAGCAGCCAAGATACGCGTACGCAGTATTTT.